What follows are 2 T cell receptor beta chains derived from one specimen sequenced in a study of blood T cell repertoires in COVID-19. Measured with immunoSEQ multiplex PCR; TCRdb has only the in-frame clones, and not every one. The sample carries 200,000 to 300,000 clones, about 82% recorded once. Source material: PBMCs or T cells enriched from blood (not recorded which). The receptors were gathered from a woman aged 45-65 years with acute COVID-19.

The genes are TRBV20-1 and TRBJ1-5, with TRBD1 as a possible D gene (6 bases). The CDR3 extends over 14 amino acids. The V and J ends lost 3 bases and 9 bases respectively, with 18 bases between them. From germline, CDR1 is DFQATT and CDR2 SNEGSKA (reference sequence). The CDR3 loop is CSASSLQGLGPQHF. CDR3 nucleotides: TGCAGTGCTAGTTCACTACAGGGCCTAGGGCCCCAGCATTTT.

This clone has only one observation. For the CDR3, the DNA is TGTGCCAGCAGCTATCAGGAATGGGGAGCTGAAGCTTTCTTT. Amino acids: CASSYQEWGAEAFF. This chain joins TRBV7-6 and TRBJ1-1; unclear D gene. The CDR3 contains 14 residues. Germline V gene sequence: CDR1 SGHVS, CDR2 FNYEAQ. Trimming removed 4 bases at V and 6 bases at J, with 15 bases between.